This T cell receptor beta chain was found in a study of T cell responses to AZD1222 COVID-19 vaccine. Findings and caveats of the study: Increases in Spike-specific TCR breadth and depth were seen after two AZD1222 doses. Most donors were white British and more were female, and clonal diversity was possibly underestimated.

Remarks on this clone: No antigen is known for it.

Generated by immunoSEQ multiplex PCR, the TCRdb table keeps only in-frame clones and is missing some. The profile shows 85,000 to 130,000 clones, over 90% of them singletons. Per the germline V gene, CDR1 is KGHDR and CDR2 is SFDVKD. The CDR3 runs to 14 residues. Trimming cost V 7 bases and J 1 base, with 9 bases left between them. The clonotype comes from an adult in good health. The sequencing here drew on peripheral blood, taken on day 0 of AZD1222 vaccination. The chain combines TRBV24-1 with TRBJ2-2; the D gene is possibly TRBD2 (7 bases). The CDR3 region is CATRRGGNTGELFF. Written as DNA, the CDR3 is TGTGCCACCAGGAGGGGGGGGAACACCGGGGAGCTGTTTTTT.